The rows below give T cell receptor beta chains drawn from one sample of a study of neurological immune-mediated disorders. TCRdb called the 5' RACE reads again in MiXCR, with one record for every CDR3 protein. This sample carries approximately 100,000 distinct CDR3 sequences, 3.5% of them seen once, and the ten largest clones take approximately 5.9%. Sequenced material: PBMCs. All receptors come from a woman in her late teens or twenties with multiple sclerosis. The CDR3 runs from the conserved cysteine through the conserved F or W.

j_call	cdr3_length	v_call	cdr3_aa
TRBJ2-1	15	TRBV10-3	CAISEGGAVHNEQFF
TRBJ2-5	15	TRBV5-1	CASSLVSGSQETQYF
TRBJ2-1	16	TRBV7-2	CATRGVREWSYNEQFF
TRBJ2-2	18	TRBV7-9	CASSSPRRSGQNTGELFF
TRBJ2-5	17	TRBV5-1	CASSPGGSGGLQETQYF
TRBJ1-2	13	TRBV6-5	CASRDRALYGYTF
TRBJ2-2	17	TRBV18	CASSPPDRVAKGGELFF
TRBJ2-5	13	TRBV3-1	CASSQGYQETQYF
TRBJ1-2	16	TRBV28	CASSSGYAISLGGYTF
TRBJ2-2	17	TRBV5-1	CASSFSSGGLNTGELFF
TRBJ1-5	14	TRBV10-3	CAISARQGDQPQHF
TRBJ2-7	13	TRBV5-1	CASTRGGSYEQYF
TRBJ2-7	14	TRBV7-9	CASRKTGDSYEQYF
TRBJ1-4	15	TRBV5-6	CASSLGQGANEKLFF
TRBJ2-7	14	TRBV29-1	CSVVSSGSSYEQYF
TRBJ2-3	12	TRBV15	CATSGVRDTQYF
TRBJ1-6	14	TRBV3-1	CASSARDFNSPLHF
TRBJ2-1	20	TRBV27	CASSHIGALVLAGERNEQFF
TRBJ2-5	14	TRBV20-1	CSARAPGEFETQYF
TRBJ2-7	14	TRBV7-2	CASQLGLASSEQYF
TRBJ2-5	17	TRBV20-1	CSARLAGTNRAQETQYF
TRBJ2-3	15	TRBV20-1	CSASRTSGSTDTQYF
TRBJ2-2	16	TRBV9	CASSPQTGGADGELFF
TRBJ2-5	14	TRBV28	CAVSSRGRGETQYF
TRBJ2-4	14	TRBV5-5	CASSPTFGGDIQYF
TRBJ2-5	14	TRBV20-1	CSATTPDRQETQYF
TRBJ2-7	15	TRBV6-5	CASSFRPGQSYEQYF
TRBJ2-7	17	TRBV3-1	CASSHDTGTGRRGEQYF
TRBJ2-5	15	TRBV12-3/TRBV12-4	CASSFDRPGWETQYF
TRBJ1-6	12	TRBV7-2	CASSLGGGPLHF
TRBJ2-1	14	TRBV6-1	CASSSGWGLNEQFF
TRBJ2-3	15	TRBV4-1	CASSHLGTITDTQYF
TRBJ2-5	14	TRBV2	CASSSGTAEETQYF
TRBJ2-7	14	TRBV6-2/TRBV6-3	CASTPRGSSYEQYF
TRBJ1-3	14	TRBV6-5	CASRGMGSGNTIYF
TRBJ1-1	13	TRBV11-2	CASSSVPNTEAFF
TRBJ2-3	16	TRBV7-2	CASSLPRGLASDTQYF
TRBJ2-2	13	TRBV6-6	CASSYSPTRGMFF
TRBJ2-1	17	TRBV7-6	CASSLPQNAKVSNEQFF
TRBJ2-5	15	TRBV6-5	CASSQSVGLQETQYF
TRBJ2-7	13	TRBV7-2	CASSLYGNYEQYF
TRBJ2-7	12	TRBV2	CASSLGRYEQYF
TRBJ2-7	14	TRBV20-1	CSAVSTGLTYEQYF
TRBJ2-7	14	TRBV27	CASSPSGNIYEQYF
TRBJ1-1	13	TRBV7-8	CASRYDRDTEAFF
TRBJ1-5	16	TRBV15	CATSRDRGASNQPQHF
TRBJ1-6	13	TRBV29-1	CSVGTDVLGPLHF
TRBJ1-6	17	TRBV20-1	CSARDTTSGSYNSPLHF
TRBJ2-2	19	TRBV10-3	CAIRPYSPGDISNTGELFF